Each of the 26 T cell receptor beta chains below was sequenced from the same sample in a study of regulatory T cells in long-lasting Graves disease. Libraries of TCR beta came from iRepertoire HTBI primers plus Arm-PCR of CDR3 regions. TCRdb re-called the multiplex PCR reads through MiXCR, storing one row per CDR3 protein. The table shows hundreds of thousands of distinct CDR3 sequences, with 15% to 19% occurring only once. Time point of the sample: newly diagnosed GD, antithyroid drugs for less than 3 months. The authors made the TCR library using RNA they extracted from PBMCs. Sequences were derived from peripheral blood mononuclear cells (PBMCs), sampled at new diagnosis, from a patient treated with antithyroid drugs. The receptors were gathered from a female donor with Graves disease.

This clonotype was observed a few times. J is TRBJ2-2 and V is TRBV27, with D possibly being TRBD1 or TRBD2 (6 bases each). In germline, CDR1 is MNHEY, CDR2 SMNVEV (reference sequence). Trimming removed 6 bases from V and 5 bases from J, with 10 bases in between. The CDR3 has 13 residues. Here the CDR3 reads CASSRGTTGELFF. CDR3 nucleotides: TGTGCCAGCAGCCGCGGGACAACCGGGGAGCTGTTTTTT.

The CDR3: CASSIGDRYQPQHF. CDR3 DNA sequence: TGTGCCAGCAGCATAGGGGACAGATATCAGCCCCAGCATTTT. The V and J genes are TRBV5-6 and TRBJ1-5; the match to TRBD1 covers 7 bases. This CDR3 comprises 14 residues. V dropped 4 bases and J dropped 5; count of bases not matched to a gene: 6. Germline assignment: CDR1 SGHDT and CDR2 YYEEEE.

This clonotype was seen many times. The chain combines TRBV20-1 with TRBJ1-1; the match to TRBD1 covers 7 bases. The trim removed 4 bases at V and 6 bases at J, leaving 11 bases unmatched. The CDR3 has 14 amino acids. Germline V CDR1 and CDR2: DFQATT, SNEGSKA (reference sequence). The CDR3 DNA sequence: TGCAGTGCTATACTACCAACAGGGGAATCTGAAGCTTTCTTT. Translation gives CSAILPTGESEAFF.

The chain carries TRBV7-9 and TRBJ2-2; 10 bases line up with TRBD1. The J segment lost 5 bases and the V segment lost 4 bases, leaving 7 bases of the junction unmatched. This CDR3 comprises 16 residues. CDR1 is SEHNR, CDR2 FQNEAQ, per germline (reference sequence). The DNA for the CDR3 is TGTGCCAGCAGCTCACCGGGACAGGGGTCGACCGGGGAGCTGTTTTTT. Residues: CASSSPGQGSTGELFF.

Here the CDR3 reads CASSQEELLWDADTEAFF. CDR3 DNA sequence: TGTGCCAGCAGCCAAGAGGAATTATTGTGGGATGCGGACACTGAAGCTTTCTTT. The V gene is TRBV14, the J gene TRBJ1-1, with D hard to call. Looked up from germline, CDR1 is SGHDN and CDR2 is FVKESK. The V end was cut by 0 bases, the J end by 3 bases, with 20 bases between. CDR3 length: 18 amino acids.

In its sample, this clonotype was seen many times. The chain carries TRBV7-2 and TRBJ2-3; TRBD2 agrees at 9 bases. After removal of 2 bases from V and 2 bases from J, the junction contained 5 bases not matched to a gene. The CDR3 contains 16 residues. Per the germline V gene, CDR1 is SGHTA and CDR2 is FQGNSA. The chain's CDR3 is CASSLSVAGATDTQYF. CDR3 nucleotide sequence: TGTGCCAGCAGCTTATCTGTAGCGGGAGCCACAGATACGCAGTATTTT.

This clonotype has at least ten counts. The chain links TRBV29-1 to TRBJ2-1, with D uncertain. Germline V CDR1 and CDR2: SQVTM, ANQGSEA. Trimming stripped 6 bases from V and 7 bases from J, with 16 bases between. The CDR3 runs to 13 residues. The CDR3 reads CSVGHPSGNEQFF. CDR3 coding DNA: TGCAGCGTCGGCCACCCTTCTGGGAATGAGCAGTTCTTC.

This clonotype has a handful of counts. A much bigger clone sits one base away, suggesting this may be a read error. The conserved final phenylalanine or tryptophan is absent from the CDR3, which likely points to a read error. The chain carries TRBV28 and TRBJ1-2, with a tentative D call TRBD1 (5 bases). Germline V gene sequence: CDR1 MDHEN, CDR2 SYDVKM. The CDR3 length is 13 residues. Trimming took off 4 bases at V and 4 bases at J, with 10 bases between the two ends. As DNA, the CDR3 is TGTGCCAGCAGTTCCGGGACCTTCTATGGCTACACCCTC. It is translated as CASSSGTFYGYTL.

In this sample, this clonotype turned up many times. The chain employs TRBV7-2 and TRBJ1-5, with D possibly matching TRBD1 (6 bases). V was cut by 3 bases and J by 5 bases, with 14 bases left in between. Looked up from germline, CDR1 is SGHTA and CDR2 is FQGNSA. The CDR3 loop spans 15 amino acids. In DNA, the CDR3 is TGTGCCAGCAGCTTCCGTGGAGGGGGGGATCAGCCCCAGCATTTT. It codes for CASSFRGGGDQPQHF.

V is TRBV5-1 and J is TRBJ1-1; 9 bases agree with TRBD1. Germline CDR1 SGHRS, CDR2 YFSETQ. V lost 3 bases and J lost 1; bases outside the gene matches: 4. The CDR3 runs 15 residues. CDR3 sequence: CASSSPDRGNTEAFF. The CDR3 DNA follows: TGCGCCAGCAGCTCCCCGGACAGGGGGAACACTGAAGCTTTCTTT.

The chain has TRBV7-9 and TRBJ2-5; 7 nucleotides agree with TRBD2. CDR3 length: 15 residues. The V segment lost 1 base and the J segment 2 bases; nucleotides outside the gene matches: 4. Germline V CDR1 and CDR2: SEHNR, FQNEAQ (reference sequence). The CDR3 nucleotides are TGTGCCAGCAGCTTAGTCTTAGCGGGTCAAGAGACCCAGTACTTC. Translating it yields CASSLVLAGQETQYF. The full variable domain, completed using reference TRBV7-9 and TRBJ2-5, is DTGVSQNPRHKITKRGQNVTFRCDPISEHNRLYWYRQTLGQGPEFLTYFQNEAQLEKSRLLSDRFSAERPKGSFSTLEIQRTEQGDSAMYLCASSLVLAGQETQYFGPGTRLLVL.

This clonotype has a handful of counts. The V gene is TRBV20-1, the J gene TRBJ2-5, with 9 nucleotides matching TRBD2. CDR3 length: 16 amino acids. Per germline, CDR1 DFQATT and CDR2 SNEGSKA (reference sequence). The ends lost 2 bases at V and 4 bases at J; junction bases unmatched: 11. CDR3 loop: CSARKARGLALETQYF. The CDR3 DNA reads as TGCAGTGCTAGAAAAGCCCGGGGACTAGCTTTAGAGACCCAGTACTTC.

This clonotype was observed many times. The chain combines TRBV12-3 or TRBV12-4 with TRBJ2-7, with 12 bases lining up with TRBD1. Trimming removed 7 bases from V and 6 bases from J; junction bases left unmatched: 4. The CDR3 is 13 residues long. The CDR3 region is CASTRDRGREQYF. CDR3 coding DNA: TGTGCCAGCACCCGGGACAGGGGGCGCGAGCAGTACTTC.

Many counts were recorded for this clonotype. V and J are TRBV28 and TRBJ1-2, with D perhaps TRBD1 (5 bases). The CDR3 has 15 residues. Germline values: CDR1 MDHEN, CDR2 SYDVKM. Trimming shortened V by 2 bases and J by 3 bases, and 13 bases separated the two germline ends. The CDR3 protein is CASSLETQAYYGYTF. The CDR3 nucleotides read TGTGCCAGCAGTTTAGAAACACAGGCCTACTATGGCTACACCTTC.

The table lists this clonotype with a few counts. The chain joins TRBV4-3 to TRBJ1-1; D remains unclear. The CDR3 length is 15 residues. The V and J ends lost 0 bases and 2 bases respectively, with 10 bases between them. Looked up from germline, CDR1 is LGHNA and CDR2 is YSLEER. This chain's CDR3 is CASSQESASNTEAFF. CDR3 DNA: TGCGCCAGCAGCCAAGAGTCAGCAAGCAACACTGAAGCTTTCTTT.

CDR3 protein: CASSPHGGGDRYSPLHF. The CDR3 region has the DNA TGTGCCAGCAGCCCCCACGGGGGAGGGGACAGATATTCACCCCTCCACTTT. The V gene is TRBV9, the J gene TRBJ1-6; the match to TRBD1 covers 7 bases. Trimming took 4 bases from V and 8 from J; bases not matched to a gene: 15. CDR3 length equals 17 residues. Looked up from germline, CDR1 is SGDLS and CDR2 is YYNGEE.

This clonotype was observed many times. The rearrangement joins TRBV27 to TRBJ2-1, with 10 positions matching TRBD2. J lost 5 bases, V lost 7 bases, and 11 bases had no gene match. The CDR3 runs 16 residues. Germline-derived CDR1 and CDR2 are MNHEY and SMNVEV (reference sequence). As DNA, the CDR3 is TGTGCCAGCACCGATGGGCTAGCGGGGGCCCACAATGAGCAGTTCTTC. Translation: CASTDGLAGAHNEQFF.

This clonotype showed up many times. The gene calls are TRBV13 and TRBJ2-1; possibly TRBD1 for D (5 bases). The CDR3 spans 14 residues. Germline values: CDR1 PRHDT, CDR2 FYEKMQ (reference sequence). Trimming removed 5 bases at V and 9 bases at J, with 17 bases between. The CDR3 nucleotides read TGTGCCAGCAGCCCCAGCAGGGCTTTAGGTGAGCAGTTCTTC. This translates into CASSPSRALGEQFF.

The genes are TRBV9 and TRBJ2-7; D tentatively fits TRBD1 or TRBD2 (5 bases each). The length of the CDR3 is 13 residues. Between the trimmed V and J ends, which lost 3 bases and 1 base, there was a span of 8 bases. Germline V gives CDR1 SGDLS, CDR2 YYNGEE. The CDR3 nucleotides read TGTGCCAGCAGCGGGGACGAATCCTACGAGCAGTACTTC. It specifies CASSGDESYEQYF.

This clonotype has just a few counts. The V gene is TRBV4-3, the J gene TRBJ1-3; the D gene is possibly TRBD1 (5 bases). This CDR3 spans 16 amino acids. CDR1 is LGHNA, CDR2 YSLEER, per germline. Trimming cost V 0 bases and J 3 bases, with 12 bases left between them. In DNA form, the CDR3 reads TGCGCCAGCAGCCAAGATTGGGGGACGAGTGGAAACACCATATATTTT. Translation: CASSQDWGTSGNTIYF.

This clonotype was counted ten times or more. The V gene is TRBV6-5, the J gene TRBJ2-1; 12 bases are a match to TRBD1. CDR3 length equals 13 residues. The germline gives CDR1 MNHEY, CDR2 SVGAGI. With V trimmed by 4 bases and J by 14 bases, 6 bases remained unmatched. The CDR3 DNA reads TGTGCCAGCAGTTTCGGGGACAGGGGGCATAAGTTCTTC. Translated, it gives CASSFGDRGHKFF.

This clonotype was seen at least ten times. The rearrangement joins TRBV28 to TRBJ2-7, with D possibly matching TRBD2 (6 bases). Germline CDR1 reads MDHEN; CDR2 reads SYDVKM. Trimming stripped 6 bases from V and 3 bases from J, with 15 bases between. This CDR3 comprises 14 residues. CDR3 sequence reads: CASRLRDLYYEQYF. CDR3 nucleotides: TGTGCCAGCAGGCTACGGGACTTGTACTACGAGCAGTACTTC.

In its sample, this clonotype was seen many times. This chain joins TRBV27 and TRBJ2-1, with 7 bases identical to TRBD1. The CDR3 is 15 residues long. J gave up 4 bases and V 5 bases, and 8 bases lay outside the gene matches. Germline CDR1 MNHEY, CDR2 SMNVEV (reference sequence). In DNA form, the CDR3 reads TGTGCCAGCAGTCCTATAGAGGGACAGTACAATGAGCAGTTCTTC. Amino acid sequence: CASSPIEGQYNEQFF.

As concerns this clonotype: This sequence may be a read error, since a much larger clone differs from it by one base. V is TRBV7-9 and J is TRBJ2-7, with 9 bases that match TRBD1. The CDR3 runs 13 residues. V shed 5 bases and J 3 bases; nucleotides not matched to a gene: 2. CDR1 and CDR2 (germline): SEHNR, FQNEAQ (reference sequence). DNA for the CDR3: TGTGCCAGCAGCCGGGACAGGGACTACGAGCAGTACTTC. Its translation: CASSRDRDYEQYF.

Many counts were recorded for this clonotype. The chain uses TRBV4-1 and TRBJ2-7; D is perhaps TRBD2 (5 bases). V was shortened by 5 bases and J by 5 bases, with 19 bases between the two germline ends. The CDR3 is 15 residues long. Germline-derived CDR1 and CDR2 are MGHRA and YSYEKL. The CDR3 sequence: CASSSKQGSDHEQYF. For the CDR3, the DNA is TGCGCCAGCAGCTCGAAACAAGGGAGCGACCACGAGCAGTACTTC.

This clonotype was observed many times. The chain uses TRBV28 and TRBJ1-5, with 9 bases fitting TRBD1. CDR3 length: 15 residues. Looked up from germline, CDR1 is MDHEN and CDR2 is SYDVKM. With 5 bases clipped from V and 4 bases from J, the junction kept 6 bases outside the gene matches. The CDR3 DNA sequence: TGTGCCAGCAGTCCCCAGGACAGGGGTAATCAGCCCCAGCATTTT. It is translated as CASSPQDRGNQPQHF.